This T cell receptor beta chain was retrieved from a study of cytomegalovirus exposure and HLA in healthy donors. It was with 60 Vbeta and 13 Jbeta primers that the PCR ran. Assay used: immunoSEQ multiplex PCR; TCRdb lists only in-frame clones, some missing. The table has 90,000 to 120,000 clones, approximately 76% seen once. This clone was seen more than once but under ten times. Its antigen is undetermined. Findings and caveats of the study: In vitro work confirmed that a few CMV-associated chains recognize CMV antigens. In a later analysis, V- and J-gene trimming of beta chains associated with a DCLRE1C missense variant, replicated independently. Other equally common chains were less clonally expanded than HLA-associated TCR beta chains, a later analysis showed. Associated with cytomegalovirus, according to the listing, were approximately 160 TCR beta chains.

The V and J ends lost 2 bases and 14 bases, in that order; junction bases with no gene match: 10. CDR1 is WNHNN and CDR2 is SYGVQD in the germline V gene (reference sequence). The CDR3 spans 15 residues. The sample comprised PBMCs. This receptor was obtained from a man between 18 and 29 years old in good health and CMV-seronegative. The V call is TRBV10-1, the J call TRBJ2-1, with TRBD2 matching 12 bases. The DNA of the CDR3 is TGCGCCAGCAGTGAGACCACTAGCGGGGGGTCGAATAAGTTCTTC. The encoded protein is CASSETTSGGSNKFF.